The sequence of this T cell receptor beta chain was determined in a study of cytomegalovirus exposure and HLA in healthy donors. It was with 60 Vbeta and 13 Jbeta primers that the PCR ran. The table came from immunoSEQ multiplex PCR; TCRdb's copy has only in-frame clones and leaves some out. The repertoire has 150,000 to 200,000 clones, roughly 80% of them found once; the top ten carry about 2%. With respect to this clone: Its antigen is as yet unknown.

Trimming stripped 8 bases from V and 4 bases from J, with 17 bases between. CDR3 length: 15 amino acids. The germline V gene has CDR1 SNHLY and CDR2 FYNNEI. Findings and caveats of the study: Relative to the approximately 680-donor mean, N-insertions were reportedly fewer in an Asian-associated ancestry cluster in a later analysis. Productive status was seen about 90% or about 30% of the time for most TCR beta V segments in an earlier analysis. As a later analysis showed, several of the most significant clusters appeared to be linked to common viral pathogens. A link between a missense DCLRE1C variant and TCR beta V- and J-gene trimming emerged from a later analysis.

The V gene is TRBV2, the J gene TRBJ1-4; D is unresolved. This receptor was obtained from a female donor in good health and CMV-seronegative. The sample taken for sequencing was PBMCs. The CDR3 spells CASFFSADNNEKLFF. The CDR3 DNA reads as TGTGCCAGCTTCTTCTCGGCGGATAATAATGAAAAACTGTTTTTT.